Each of the 5 T cell receptor beta chains below was sequenced from the same sample in a study of identical twins. TCRdb redid the calling of the 5' RACE reads with MiXCR, one entry per CDR3 protein. Among more than 650,000 distinct CDR3 sequences, 6% to 6.5% were seen once, and the ten largest hold 1.5% to 2%. The sequenced material came from naive T cells sorted from blood. Receptors were obtained from a man aged 18 to 30 in good health.

The CDR3 DNA follows: TGTGCCAGCAGTCCATACGGGGGCAGGCCACCACCTAACTATGGCTACACCTTC. It codes for CASSPYGGRPPPNYGYTF. The chain uses TRBV28 and TRBJ1-2, with D maybe TRBD1 (6 bases). V lost 5 bases and J lost 0, with 22 bases in between. Germline lookup yields CDR1 MDHEN and CDR2 SYDVKM. The CDR3 totals 18 residues.

This clonotype occurred many times. The gene calls are TRBV7-8 and TRBJ1-5; no definite D call. Germline V gene sequence: CDR1 SGHVS, CDR2 FQNEAQ. This CDR3 is 15 amino acids long. V was clipped by 6 bases and J by 0 bases, with 12 bases between them. The CDR3 nucleotides read TGTGCCAGCAGGTTAAGGTGGGATAGCAATCAGCCCCAGCATTTT. Its translation is CASRLRWDSNQPQHF. Filled out from reference TRBV7-8 and TRBJ1-5, the complete variable domain reads GAGVSQSPRYKVAKRGQDVALRCDPISGHVSLFWYQQALGQGPEFLTYFQNEAQLDKSGLPSDRFFAERPEGSVSTLKIQRTQQEDSAVYLCASRLRWDSNQPQHFGDGTRLSIL.

This clonotype was seen repeatedly, ten times or more. The rearrangement uses TRBV3-1 and TRBJ2-7, with 9 bases that match TRBD1. V dropped 4 bases and J dropped 2; count of bases not matched to a gene: 6. The CDR3 has 15 amino acids. The germline CDR1 and CDR2 sequences are LGHDT and YNNKEL (reference sequence). The DNA for the CDR3 is TGTGCCAGCAGCCTAGCCGGGACAGGGACCTACGAGCAGTACGTC. This translates into CASSLAGTGTYEQYV.

This clonotype came up many times. The chain couples TRBV24-1 to TRBJ1-5, with D maybe TRBD1 (6 bases). Deletions cut 4 bases from V and 3 bases from J, with 12 bases between. This CDR3 has 15 amino acids. Germline loops: CDR1 KGHDR, CDR2 SFDVKD. The CDR3 here is CATSDKGQFNQPQHF. CDR3 nucleotide sequence: TGTGCCACCAGTGACAAGGGACAATTCAATCAGCCCCAGCATTTT.

This clonotype was counted at least ten times. The rearrangement uses TRBV3-1 and TRBJ2-1; 10 bases line up with TRBD2. The CDR3 has 16 residues. CDR1 is LGHDT, CDR2 YNNKEL, per germline (reference sequence). Trimming at V came to 3 bases and at J to 6 bases, leaving 8 bases not matched to a gene. CDR3 in DNA: TGTGCCAGCAGCCAGGTAACTAGCGGGATTTCCAATGAGCAGTTCTTC. Its protein product is CASSQVTSGISNEQFF.